The entry below gives a single TCR beta chain sequence along with its context. This entry comes from a study of blood T cell repertoires in COVID-19. The data were produced by immunoSEQ multiplex PCR, yet TCRdb's version contains in-frame clones alone and is incomplete. Here the sample spans about 200,000 clones, about nine tenths being singletons. Trimming removed 4 bases from V and 1 base from J; junction bases left unmatched: 16. The CDR3 covers 20 residues. The germline CDR1 and CDR2 sequences are LGHNA and YNFKEQ. The receptor's source is a woman between 40 and 50 years old with acute or convalescent COVID-19. The sample comprised peripheral blood. The chain carries TRBV4-2 and TRBJ2-3, with 11 nucleotides matching TRBD2. Written as DNA, the CDR3 is TGTGCCAGCAGCCCAGGGGCGCGGGCTAGCGGGGGGAAGGGCACAGATACGCAGTATTTT. Translation gives CASSPGARASGGKGTDTQYF.